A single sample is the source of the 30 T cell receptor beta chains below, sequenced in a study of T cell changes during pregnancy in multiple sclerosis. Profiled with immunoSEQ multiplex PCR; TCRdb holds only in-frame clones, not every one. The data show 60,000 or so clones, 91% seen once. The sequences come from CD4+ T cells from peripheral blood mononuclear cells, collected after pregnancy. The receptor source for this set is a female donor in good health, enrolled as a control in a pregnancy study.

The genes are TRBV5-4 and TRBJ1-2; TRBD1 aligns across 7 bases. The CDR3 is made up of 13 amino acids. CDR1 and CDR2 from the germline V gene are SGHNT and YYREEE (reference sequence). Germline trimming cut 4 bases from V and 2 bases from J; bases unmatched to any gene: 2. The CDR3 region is CASSRGQNYGYTF. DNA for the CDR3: TGTGCCAGCAGCAGGGGACAGAACTATGGCTACACCTTC. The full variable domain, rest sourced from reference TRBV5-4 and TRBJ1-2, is ETGVTQSPTHLIKTRGQQVTLRCSSQSGHNTVSWYQQALGQGPQFIFQYYREEENGRGNFPPRFSGLQFPNYSSELNVNALELDDSALYLCASSRGQNYGYTFGSGTRLTVV.

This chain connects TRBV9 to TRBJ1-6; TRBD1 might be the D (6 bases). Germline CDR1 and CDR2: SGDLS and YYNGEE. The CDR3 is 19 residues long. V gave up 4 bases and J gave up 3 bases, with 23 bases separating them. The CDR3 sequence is CASSPHPTGPDFYNSPLHF. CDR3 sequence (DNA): TGTGCCAGCAGCCCCCACCCGACAGGACCGGATTTCTATAATTCACCCCTCCACTTT.

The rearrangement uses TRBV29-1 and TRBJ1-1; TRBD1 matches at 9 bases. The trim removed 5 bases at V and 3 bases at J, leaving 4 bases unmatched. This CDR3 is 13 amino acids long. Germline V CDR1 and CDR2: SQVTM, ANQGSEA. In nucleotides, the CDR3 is TGCAGCGTTCGGGACAGGGCGGACACTGAAGCTTTCTTT. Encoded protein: CSVRDRADTEAFF.

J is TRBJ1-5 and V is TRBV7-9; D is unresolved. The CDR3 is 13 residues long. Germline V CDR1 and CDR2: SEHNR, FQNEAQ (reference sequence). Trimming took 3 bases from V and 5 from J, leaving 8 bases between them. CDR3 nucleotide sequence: TGTGCCAGCAGCTTTAGCGGTGATCAGCCCCAGCATTTT. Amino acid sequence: CASSFSGDQPQHF.

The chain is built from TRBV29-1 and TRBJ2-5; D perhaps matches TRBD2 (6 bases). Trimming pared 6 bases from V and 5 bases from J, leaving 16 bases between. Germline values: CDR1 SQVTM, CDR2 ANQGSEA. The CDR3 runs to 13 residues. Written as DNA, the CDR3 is TGCAGCGTCACCGGGAAGGCGGGGGAGACCCAGTACTTC. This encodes CSVTGKAGETQYF.

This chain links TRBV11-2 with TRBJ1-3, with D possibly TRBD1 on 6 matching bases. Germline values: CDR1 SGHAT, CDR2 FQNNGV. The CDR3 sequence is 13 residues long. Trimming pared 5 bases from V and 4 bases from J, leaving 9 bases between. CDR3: CASSTGYGNTIYF. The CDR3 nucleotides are TGTGCCAGCAGCACAGGGTACGGAAACACCATATATTTT.

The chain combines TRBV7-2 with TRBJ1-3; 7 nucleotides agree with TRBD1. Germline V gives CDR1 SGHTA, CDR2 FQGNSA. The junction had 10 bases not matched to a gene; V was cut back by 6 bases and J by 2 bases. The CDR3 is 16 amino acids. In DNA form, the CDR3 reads TGTGCCAGCAGTAAAGACAGGGATATCACTGGAAACACCATATATTTT. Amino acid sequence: CASSKDRDITGNTIYF.

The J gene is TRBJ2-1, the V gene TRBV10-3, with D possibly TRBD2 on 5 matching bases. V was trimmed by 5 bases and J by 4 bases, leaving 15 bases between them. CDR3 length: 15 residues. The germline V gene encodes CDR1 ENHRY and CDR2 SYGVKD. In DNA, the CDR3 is TGTGCCATCAGTTACTCGGCGGGCGATTACAATGAGCAGTTCTTC. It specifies CAISYSAGDYNEQFF.

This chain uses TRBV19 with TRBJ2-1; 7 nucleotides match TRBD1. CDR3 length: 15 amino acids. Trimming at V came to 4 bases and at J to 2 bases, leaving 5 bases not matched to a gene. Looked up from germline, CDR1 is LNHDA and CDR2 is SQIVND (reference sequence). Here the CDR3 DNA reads TGTGCCAGTAGTACCCGGGACAGTGCCTACAATGAGCAGTTCTTC. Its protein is CASSTRDSAYNEQFF.

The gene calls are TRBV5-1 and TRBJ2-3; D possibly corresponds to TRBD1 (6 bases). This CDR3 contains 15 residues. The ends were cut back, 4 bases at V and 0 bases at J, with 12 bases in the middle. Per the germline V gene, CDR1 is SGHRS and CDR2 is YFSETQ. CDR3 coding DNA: TGCGCCAGCAGCGAGCAGGGGTATAGCACAGATACGCAGTATTTT. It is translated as CASSEQGYSTDTQYF.

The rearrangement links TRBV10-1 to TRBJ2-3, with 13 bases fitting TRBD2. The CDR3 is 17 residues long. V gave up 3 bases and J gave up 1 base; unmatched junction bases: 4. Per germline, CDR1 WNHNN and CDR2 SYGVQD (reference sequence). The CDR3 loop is CASSEETSGGCTDTQYF. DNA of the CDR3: TGCGCCAGCAGTGAAGAGACTAGCGGGGGGTGCACAGATACGCAGTATTTT.

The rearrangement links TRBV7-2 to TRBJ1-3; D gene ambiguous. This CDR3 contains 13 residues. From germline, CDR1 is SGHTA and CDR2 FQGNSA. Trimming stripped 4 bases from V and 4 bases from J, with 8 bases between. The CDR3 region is CASSWSGGNTIYF. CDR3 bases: TGTGCCAGCAGCTGGAGTGGCGGAAACACCATATATTTT.

The CDR3 protein is CASSQDSPNQPQHF. Written as DNA, the CDR3 is TGCGCCAGCAGCCAGGACAGTCCAAATCAGCCCCAGCATTTT. The chain couples TRBV5-1 to TRBJ1-5; D is possibly TRBD1 (6 bases). V was pared by 4 bases and J by 4 bases, with 12 bases between. The CDR3 is made up of 14 amino acids. Germline values: CDR1 SGHRS, CDR2 YFSETQ.

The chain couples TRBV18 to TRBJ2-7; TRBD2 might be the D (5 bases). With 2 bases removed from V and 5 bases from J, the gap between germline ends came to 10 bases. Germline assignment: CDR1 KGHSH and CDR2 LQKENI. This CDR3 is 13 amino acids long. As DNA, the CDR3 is TGTGCCAGCTCACCAGGGAGCGGCGACGAGCAGTACTTC. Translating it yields CASSPGSGDEQYF.

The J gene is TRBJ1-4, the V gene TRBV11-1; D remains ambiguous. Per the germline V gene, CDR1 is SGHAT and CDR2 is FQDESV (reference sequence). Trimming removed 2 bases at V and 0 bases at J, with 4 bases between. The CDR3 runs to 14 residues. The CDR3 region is CASSLSATNEKLFF. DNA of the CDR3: TGTGCCAGCAGCTTATCCGCAACTAATGAAAAACTGTTTTTT.

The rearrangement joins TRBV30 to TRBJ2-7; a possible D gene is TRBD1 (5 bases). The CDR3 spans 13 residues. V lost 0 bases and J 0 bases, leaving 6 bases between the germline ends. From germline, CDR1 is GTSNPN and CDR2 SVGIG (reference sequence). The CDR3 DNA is TGTGCCTGGAGTGTAAGGGGCTCCTACGAGCAGTACTTC. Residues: CAWSVRGSYEQYF.

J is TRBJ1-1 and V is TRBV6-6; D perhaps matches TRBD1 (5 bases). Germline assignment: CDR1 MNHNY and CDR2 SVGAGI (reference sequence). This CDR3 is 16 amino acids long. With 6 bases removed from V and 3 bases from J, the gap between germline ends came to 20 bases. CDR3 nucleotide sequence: TGTGCCAGCAGCCACGGGGGGACCCGCGGGGACACTGAAGCTTTCTTT. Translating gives CASSHGGTRGDTEAFF.

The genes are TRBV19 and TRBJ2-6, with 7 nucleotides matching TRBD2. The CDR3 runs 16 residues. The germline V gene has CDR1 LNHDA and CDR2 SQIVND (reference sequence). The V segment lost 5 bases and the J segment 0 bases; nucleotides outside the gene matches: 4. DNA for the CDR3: TGTGCCAGTAGTCCTAGCGGAGTCTCTGGGGCCAACGTCCTGACTTTC. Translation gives CASSPSGVSGANVLTF.

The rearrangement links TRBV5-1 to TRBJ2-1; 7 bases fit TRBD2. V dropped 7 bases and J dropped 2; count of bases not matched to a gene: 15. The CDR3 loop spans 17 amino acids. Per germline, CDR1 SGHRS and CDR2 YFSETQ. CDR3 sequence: CASHATTSVKTYNEQFF. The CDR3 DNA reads TGCGCCAGCCACGCTACTACTAGCGTTAAGACCTACAATGAGCAGTTCTTC.

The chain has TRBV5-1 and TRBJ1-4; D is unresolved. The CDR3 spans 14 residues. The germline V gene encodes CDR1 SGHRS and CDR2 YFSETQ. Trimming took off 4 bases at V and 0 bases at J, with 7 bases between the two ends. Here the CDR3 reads CASSPTATNEKLFF. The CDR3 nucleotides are TGCGCCAGCAGCCCCACGGCAACTAATGAAAAACTGTTTTTT. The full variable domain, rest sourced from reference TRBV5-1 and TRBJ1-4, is KAGVTQTPRYLIKTRGQQVTLSCSPISGHRSVSWYQQTPGQGLQFLFEYFSETQRNKGNFPGRFSGRQFSNSRSEMNVSTLELGDSALYLCASSPTATNEKLFFGSGTQLSVL.

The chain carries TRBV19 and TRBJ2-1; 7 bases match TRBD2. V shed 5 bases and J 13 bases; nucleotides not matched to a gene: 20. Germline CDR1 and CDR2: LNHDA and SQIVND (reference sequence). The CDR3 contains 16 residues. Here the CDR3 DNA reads TGTGCCAGTAGTCCCCTAGTCCCTCAAGCAGCGGGGCACCAGTTCTTC. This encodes CASSPLVPQAAGHQFF.

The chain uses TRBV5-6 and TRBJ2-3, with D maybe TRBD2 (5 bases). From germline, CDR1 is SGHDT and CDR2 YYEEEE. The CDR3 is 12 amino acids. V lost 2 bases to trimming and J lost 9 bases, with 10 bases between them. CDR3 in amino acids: CASSFVTGTQYF. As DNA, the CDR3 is TGTGCCAGCAGCTTCGTTACGGGGACGCAGTATTTT.

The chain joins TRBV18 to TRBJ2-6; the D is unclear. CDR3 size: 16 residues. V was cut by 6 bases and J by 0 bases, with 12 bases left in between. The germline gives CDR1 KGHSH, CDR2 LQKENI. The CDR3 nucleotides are TGTGCCAGCTCCCTAGATTGGGTCTCTGGGGCCAACGTCCTGACTTTC. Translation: CASSLDWVSGANVLTF.

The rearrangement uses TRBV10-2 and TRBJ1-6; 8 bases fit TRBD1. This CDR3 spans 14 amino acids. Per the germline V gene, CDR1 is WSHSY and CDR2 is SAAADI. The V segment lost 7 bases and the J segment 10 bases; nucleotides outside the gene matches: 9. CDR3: CASTPGQVGSPLHF. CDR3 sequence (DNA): TGCGCCAGCACCCCGGGACAGGTGGGATCACCCCTCCACTTT.

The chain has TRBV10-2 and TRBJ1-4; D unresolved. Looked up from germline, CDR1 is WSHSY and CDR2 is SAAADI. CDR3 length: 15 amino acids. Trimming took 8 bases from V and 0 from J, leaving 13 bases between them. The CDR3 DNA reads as TGCGCCAGCGTACCTCCGGGTGCAACTAATGAAAAACTGTTTTTT. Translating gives CASVPPGATNEKLFF.

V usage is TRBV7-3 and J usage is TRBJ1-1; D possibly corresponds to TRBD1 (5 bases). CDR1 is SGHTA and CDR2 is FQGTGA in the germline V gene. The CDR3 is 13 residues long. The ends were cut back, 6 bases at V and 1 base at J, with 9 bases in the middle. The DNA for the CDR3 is TGTGCCAGCAGAGGGGCAGGGAACACTGAAGCTTTCTTT. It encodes CASRGAGNTEAFF.

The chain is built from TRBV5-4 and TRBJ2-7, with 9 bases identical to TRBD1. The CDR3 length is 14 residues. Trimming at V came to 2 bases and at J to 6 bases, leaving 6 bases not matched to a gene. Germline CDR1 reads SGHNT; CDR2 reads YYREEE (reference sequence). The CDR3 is CASSFRGQGFEQYF. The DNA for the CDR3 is TGTGCCAGCAGCTTTCGGGGACAGGGATTCGAGCAGTACTTC.

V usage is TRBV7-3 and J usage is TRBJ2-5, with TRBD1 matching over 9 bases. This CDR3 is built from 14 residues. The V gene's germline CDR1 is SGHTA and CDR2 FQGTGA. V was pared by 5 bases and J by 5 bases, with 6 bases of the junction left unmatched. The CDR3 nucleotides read TGTGCCAGCAGCGTGGACAGGGGTTTTGAGACCCAGTACTTC. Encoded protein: CASSVDRGFETQYF.

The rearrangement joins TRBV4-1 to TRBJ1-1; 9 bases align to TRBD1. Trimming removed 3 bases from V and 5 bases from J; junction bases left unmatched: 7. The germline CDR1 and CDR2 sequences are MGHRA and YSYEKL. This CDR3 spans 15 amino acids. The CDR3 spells CASSHPGQGFTEAFF. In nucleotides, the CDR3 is TGCGCCAGCAGCCATCCCGGACAGGGGTTTACTGAAGCTTTCTTT.

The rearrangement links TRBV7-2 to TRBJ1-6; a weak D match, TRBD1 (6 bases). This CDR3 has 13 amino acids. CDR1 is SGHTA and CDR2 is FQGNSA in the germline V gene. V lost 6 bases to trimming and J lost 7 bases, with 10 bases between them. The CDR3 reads CASRNTGNSPLHF. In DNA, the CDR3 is TGTGCCAGCAGAAATACAGGGAATTCACCCCTCCACTTT.